These 8 T cell receptor beta chains share one sample of origin, sequenced in a study of T cell changes during pregnancy in multiple sclerosis. The data were produced by immunoSEQ multiplex PCR, yet TCRdb's version contains in-frame clones alone and is incomplete. The sample includes around 130,000 clones, roughly 95% of them seen just once. The specimen comprised peripheral blood, sampled after pregnancy. The receptors were sampled from a female donor with multiple sclerosis, enrolled in a pregnancy study.

The chain couples TRBV19 to TRBJ2-5; D remains ambiguous. Germline V gene sequence: CDR1 LNHDA, CDR2 SQIVND (reference sequence). V was shortened by 5 bases and J by 3 bases, with 10 bases between the two germline ends. This CDR3 has 13 amino acids. CDR3 sequence: CASSFGFEETQYF. CDR3 nucleotide sequence: TGTGCCAGTAGTTTCGGGTTCGAAGAGACCCAGTACTTC.

The chain carries TRBV9 and TRBJ2-1; 8 positions match TRBD2. Looked up from germline, CDR1 is SGDLS and CDR2 is YYNGEE. The CDR3 is made up of 16 amino acids. The J segment lost 2 bases and the V segment lost 2 bases, leaving 6 bases of the junction unmatched. The CDR3 coding sequence is TGTGCCAGCAGCGTGGCTCCGGGAGGGCCCTACAATGAGCAGTTCTTC. Residues: CASSVAPGGPYNEQFF.

The J gene is TRBJ1-5, the V gene TRBV6-1; TRBD1 matches at 8 bases. The trim removed 2 bases at V and 6 bases at J, leaving 6 bases unmatched. This CDR3 has 15 amino acids. Germline V CDR1 and CDR2: MNHNS, SASEGT. The CDR3 region is CASSEFQGAGQPQHF. CDR3 coding DNA: TGTGCCAGCAGTGAATTTCAGGGGGCAGGTCAGCCCCAGCATTTT.

The chain joins TRBV5-1 to TRBJ2-2, with no clear D. Germline CDR1 SGHRS, CDR2 YFSETQ. Trimming took 0 bases from V and 4 from J, leaving 10 bases between them. The CDR3 has 15 residues. The CDR3 is CASSLVGASTGELFF. The CDR3 DNA is TGCGCCAGCAGCTTGGTGGGTGCTAGCACCGGGGAGCTGTTTTTT.

The chain uses TRBV2 and TRBJ2-1; 12 positions match TRBD2. Trimming took 6 bases from V and 7 from J; bases not matched to a gene: 7. This CDR3 has 15 residues. Germline loops: CDR1 SNHLY, CDR2 FYNNEI. CDR3 sequence reads: CASSQLAGGANEQFF. CDR3 coding DNA: TGTGCCAGCAGCCAACTAGCGGGAGGTGCGAATGAGCAGTTCTTC.

Comment on this clone: Other DNA sequences from this sample encode an identical CDR3 as well. The chain uses TRBV27 and TRBJ2-7, with TRBD1 matching 9 bases. The CDR3 sequence is 14 residues long. The V gene end was trimmed by 3 bases and the J gene end by 1 base; junction bases not matched to a gene: 1. Germline values: CDR1 MNHEY, CDR2 SMNVEV (reference sequence). The CDR3 coding sequence is TGTGCCAGCAGTTTGGGGACAGGGTCCTACGAGCAGTACTTC. Translating it yields CASSLGTGSYEQYF.

V and J are TRBV10-3 and TRBJ2-2, with D possibly matching TRBD2 (5 bases). CDR3 size: 16 residues. With 0 bases removed from V and 3 bases from J, the gap between germline ends came to 11 bases. CDR1 is ENHRY and CDR2 is SYGVKD in the germline V gene. DNA for the CDR3: TGTGCCATCAGTGAGTCACGGGGTAGGGACACCGGGGAGCTGTTTTTT. Its translation: CAISESRGRDTGELFF.

This clone appeared a single time. The J gene is TRBJ2-2, the V gene TRBV5-4; 10 nucleotides line up with TRBD2. The V gene end was trimmed by 0 bases and the J gene end by 6 bases; junction bases not matched to a gene: 5. CDR3 length: 16 amino acids. CDR1 is SGHNT, CDR2 YYREEE, per germline (reference sequence). The CDR3 region is CASSLGASGRAGELFF. Here the CDR3 DNA reads TGTGCCAGCAGCTTGGGGGCTAGCGGGAGAGCCGGGGAGCTGTTTTTT.